Described below is a single TCR beta chain sequence and its context. In the authors' workflow: Amplification of reference gene primers provided the estimated nucleated cell counts. Using immunoSEQ multiplex PCR, the repertoire was profiled, and TCRdb retains in-frame clones only, with some absent. V, J and clone size are taken as reported in that table, and D and trimming were inferred from the DNA itself. Altogether around 700,000 clones are present, just under 90% being singletons, with the ten largest covering over 0.2%. The sample is drawn from a study of blood T cell repertoires in COVID-19. At the level of the study: Researchers got acute and convalescent COVID-19 samples from the United States, Italy and Spain. Sources were T cells, B-cell-depleted T cells, or PBMCs; the material itself was cDNA or gDNA.

Germline V lookup: CDR1 MNHEY, CDR2 SVGEGT. The CDR3 length is 16 residues. The junction had 7 bases not matched to a gene; V was cut back by 5 bases and J by 5 bases. Sequences were obtained from peripheral blood. The sequence derives from a woman younger than 30 with acute or convalescent COVID-19. The gene calls are TRBV6-2 or TRBV6-3 and TRBJ1-6, with 9 bases aligning to TRBD1. CDR3 coding DNA: TGTGCCAGCAGTGGGGACAGGGTCCATCATAATTCACCCCTCCACTTT. Translating it yields CASSGDRVHHNSPLHF.